The source of this T cell receptor beta chain is a study of T-cell reconstitution after alpha-beta-depleted transplantation in children. V was pared by 1 base and J by 4 bases, with 2 bases of the junction left unmatched. The CDR3 has 14 amino acids. Germline CDR1 reads SGHAT; CDR2 reads FQNNGV. Unique molecular identifiers were used to barcode this TCRbeta library. TCRdb itself ran the PCR reads through MiXCR, one entry per CDR3 protein. The table shows approximately 88,000 distinct CDR3 sequences, with 12% occurring only once. This clonotype appeared many times. This TCR derives from a human donor who donated a stem cell graft to a child with inherited bone marrow failure. The starting material was PBMCs from the stem cell graft donor, obtained from the stem cell graft. This chain links TRBV11-2 with TRBJ2-3; TRBD2 matches 7 bases. CDR3 DNA: TGTGCCAGCAGCTTAGGCGGGGGTGCAGATACGCAGTATTTT. Translated, it gives CASSLGGGADTQYF.